This T cell receptor beta chain derives from a study of control samples from healthy donors and cancer patients. Sequencing was performed with immunoSEQ multiplex PCR; in TCRdb, only in-frame clones are kept and a portion is missing. The table lists about 60,000 clones, approximately 90% of them singletons, with roughly 1.2% in the top ten. This CDR3 is 15 amino acids long. V shed 2 bases, J shed 2 bases, and the junction held 3 bases outside the gene matches. Germline-derived CDR1 and CDR2 are SGHRS and YFSETQ. The clonotype comes from a woman aged 45-65 years with colorectal cancer. The rearrangement uses TRBV5-1 and TRBJ2-7; TRBD2 agrees at 11 bases. Sequencing input: PBMCs. The CDR3 sequence is CASSLGLAGTYEQYF. The CDR3 nucleotides are TGCGCCAGCAGCTTAGGACTAGCGGGCACCTACGAGCAGTACTTC.